Each of the 31 T cell receptor beta chains below was sequenced from the same sample in a study of CD8 T cells in ankylosing spondylitis (dated by TCRdb to 2016 to 2017). Libraries were constructed by 5' RACE. The sample was run on an Illumina HiSeq 2500. The public reads were run again by TCRdb, first through fastp at Q25 and then through MiXCR, and only productive beta chains were kept. CDR3 protein duplicates are merged, each entry listing the most common genes and DNA. This sample comprises tens of thousands of distinct CDR3 sequences, about 7% of them detected only once. The ten most abundant clones make up over 9.5% of the sample. Input material: blood, either unsorted or a sorted T cell fraction (not recorded which). All receptors derive from a male donor with ankylosing spondylitis or in good health (not recorded which).

The J gene is TRBJ2-7, the V gene TRBV6-5, with TRBD1 as a possible D gene (5 bases). This CDR3 is 14 amino acids long. Germline V gives CDR1 MNHEY, CDR2 SVGAGI. Trimming took off 2 bases at V and 2 bases at J, with 10 bases between the two ends. CDR3: CASSYGRGTYEQYF. The DNA of the CDR3 is TGTGCCAGCAGTTACGGAAGGGGTACCTACGAGCAGTACTTC.

This clonotype was detected many times. The gene calls are TRBV5-4 and TRBJ2-1, with 9 bases identical to TRBD2. Germline assignment: CDR1 SGHNT and CDR2 YYREEE (reference sequence). V trimming: 4 bases; J trimming: 1 base; junction bases outside the gene matches: 3. CDR3 length: 15 residues. CDR3 sequence: CASSRAGGSYNEQFF. DNA of the CDR3: TGTGCCAGCAGCCGGGCGGGAGGGTCCTACAATGAGCAGTTCTTC. Supplemented by reference TRBV5-4 and TRBJ2-1, the full variable domain reads ETGVTQSPTHLIKTRGQQVTLRCSSQSGHNTVSWYQQALGQGPQFIFQYYREEENGRGNFPPRFSGLQFPNYSSELNVNALELDDSALYLCASSRAGGSYNEQFFGPGTRLTVL.

This clonotype was seen many times. The rearrangement uses TRBV2 and TRBJ2-7; 8 bases align to TRBD1. This CDR3 comprises 16 residues. The V and J ends lost 6 bases and 4 bases, in that order; junction bases with no gene match: 14. Per germline, CDR1 SNHLY and CDR2 FYNNEI. CDR3 protein: CASSVFRDRPRYEQYF. The CDR3 DNA sequence: TGTGCCAGCAGCGTTTTCCGGGACAGGCCCCGGTACGAGCAGTACTTC.

Many counts were recorded for this clonotype. The V gene is TRBV5-4, the J gene TRBJ2-1; D uncertain. The length of the CDR3 is 12 residues. Germline V CDR1 and CDR2: SGHNT, YYREEE (reference sequence). V was cut by 3 bases and J by 6 bases, with 7 bases left in between. The CDR3 sequence: CASSSRSNEQFF. CDR3 coding DNA: TGTGCCAGCAGCTCGCGTAGCAATGAGCAGTTCTTC.

This clonotype has more than one count but fewer than ten. The rearrangement links TRBV12-3 or TRBV12-4 to TRBJ1-6; no clear D. This CDR3 spans 13 amino acids. Trimming cost V 3 bases and J 6 bases, with 6 bases left between them. Written as DNA, the CDR3 is TGTGCCAGCAGTTTGGGCGGTAATTCACCCCTCCACTTT. As protein: CASSLGGNSPLHF.

This clonotype has a count of ten or more. The chain couples TRBV4-2 to TRBJ2-3; 11 positions agree with TRBD2. CDR1 LGHNA and CDR2 YNFKEQ come from the germline V gene. V shed 4 bases, J shed 6 bases, and the junction held 9 bases outside the gene matches. CDR3 size: 16 residues. The DNA for the CDR3 is TGTGCCAGCAGCCTCGTAGCGGGAGGGCCCTCGGATACGCAGTATTTT. Translating it yields CASSLVAGGPSDTQYF.

This clonotype occurred many times. The rearrangement uses TRBV6-5 and TRBJ2-5; D is unclear. Germline lookup yields CDR1 MNHEY and CDR2 SVGAGI. V lost 0 bases and J 6 bases, leaving 8 bases between the germline ends. CDR3 length: 13 amino acids. DNA for the CDR3: TGTGCCAGCAGTTACTCGAAAGGGCAGACCCAGTACTTC. This translates into CASSYSKGQTQYF.

This clonotype was observed at least ten times. This chain connects TRBV18 to TRBJ2-2; D possibly corresponds to TRBD1 (5 bases). There are 16 residues in the CDR3. The ends were cut back, 2 bases at V and 1 base at J, with 11 bases in the middle. Germline V gene sequence: CDR1 KGHSH, CDR2 LQKENI. The CDR3, as DNA: TGTGCCAGCTCACCAGGAATACAGGAGAACACCGGGGAGCTGTTTTTT. It translates to CASSPGIQENTGELFF.

There are many counts of this clonotype. The CDR3 sequence is CSASGYEHNEQFF. The CDR3, as DNA: TGCAGTGCTAGCGGGTACGAGCACAATGAGCAGTTCTTC. This sequence joins TRBV20-1 and TRBJ2-1; D ambiguous. The CDR3 sequence is 13 residues long. The V gene lost 3 bases and the J gene lost 5 bases, with 11 bases spanning the gap. Germline V gene sequence: CDR1 DFQATT, CDR2 SNEGSKA (reference sequence).

This clonotype was seen once. This chain uses TRBV7-2 with TRBJ2-5, with 8 positions matching TRBD1. CDR3 size: 14 residues. The V and J ends lost 5 bases and 5 bases, in that order; junction bases with no gene match: 7. The germline CDR1 and CDR2 sequences are SGHTA and FQGNSA. This CDR3 is CASSLTTGGETQYF. CDR3 DNA: TGTGCCAGCAGCCTAACTACAGGGGGGGAGACCCAGTACTTC.

The chain combines TRBV19 with TRBJ1-2; TRBD1 agrees at 10 bases. Unmatched junction bases numbered 5, after V lost 5 bases and J lost 2 bases. This CDR3 has 15 amino acids. CDR1 and CDR2 (germline): LNHDA, SQIVND (reference sequence). The CDR3 DNA reads TGTGCCAGTAGTGGGGACAGGGGACGGAACTATGGCTACACCTTC. Amino acids: CASSGDRGRNYGYTF.

This clonotype was seen repeatedly, ten times or more. The rearrangement joins TRBV12-5 to TRBJ2-2; 10 nucleotides line up with TRBD1. Germline assignment: CDR1 LGHNT and CDR2 FRNRAP. The CDR3 runs 21 residues. J gave up 2 bases and V 2 bases, and 17 bases lay outside the gene matches. The CDR3 region is CASGLSLFRGQGWDNTGELFF. In DNA form, the CDR3 reads TGTGCTAGTGGTTTGTCCCTCTTCCGGGGACAGGGGTGGGATAACACCGGGGAGCTGTTTTTT.

This clonotype was detected ten times or more. The chain combines TRBV5-1 with TRBJ1-4; D is unresolved. Germline V gives CDR1 SGHRS, CDR2 YFSETQ. The length of the CDR3 is 15 residues. V lost 1 base to trimming and J lost 11 bases, with 18 bases between them. Here the CDR3 reads CASSLNTDTFGKLFF. The CDR3 coding sequence is TGCGCCAGCAGCTTGAACACAGATACCTTCGGGAAACTGTTTTTT.

In its sample, this clonotype was seen a few times. The V call is TRBV7-2, the J call TRBJ1-2; 7 positions agree with TRBD1. The ends lost 6 bases at V and 2 bases at J; junction bases unmatched: 6. The CDR3 totals 14 residues. The germline CDR1 and CDR2 sequences are SGHTA and FQGNSA. The CDR3 loop reads CASSTNRGNYGYTF. The CDR3 coding sequence is TGTGCCAGCAGTACCAACAGGGGAAACTATGGCTACACCTTC. The full variable domain, with the rest looked up from reference TRBV7-2 and TRBJ1-2, is GAGVSQSPSNKVTEKGKDVELRCDPISGHTALYWYRQSLGQGLEFLIYFQGNSAPDKSGLPSDRFSAERTGGSVSTLTIQRTQQEDSAVYLCASSTNRGNYGYTFGSGTRLTVV.

This clonotype was detected ten times or more. V is TRBV25-1 and J is TRBJ2-1; TRBD2 agrees at 13 bases. The CDR3 is 19 amino acids. The J segment lost 8 bases and the V segment lost 4 bases, leaving 17 bases of the junction unmatched. Germline V gene sequence: CDR1 MGHDK, CDR2 SYGVNS. For the CDR3, the DNA is TGTGCCAGCAGTGGTAAAGCCCGGGGACTAGCGGGAAATATCGATGAGCAGTTCTTC. Protein sequence: CASSGKARGLAGNIDEQFF.

This clonotype was observed at least ten times. V usage is TRBV5-1 and J usage is TRBJ2-7; 12 nucleotides align to TRBD2. The CDR3 length is 16 residues. From germline, CDR1 is SGHRS and CDR2 YFSETQ. V trimming: 4 bases; J trimming: 3 bases; junction bases outside the gene matches: 8. For the CDR3, the DNA is TGCGCCAGCAGCCGGGATCTAGCGGGAGGGGACTACGAGCAGTACTTC. This translates into CASSRDLAGGDYEQYF.

The sample holds many counts of this clonotype. The V and J genes are TRBV20-1 and TRBJ1-1; D unresolved. The germline CDR1 and CDR2 sequences are DFQATT and SNEGSKA (reference sequence). V lost 3 bases, J lost 8 bases, and 19 bases lay in between. The CDR3 spans 14 residues. The CDR3 DNA is TGCAGTGCTAGGGTAATCGGCAGGACTCCCGAAGCTTTCTTT. Translated, it gives CSARVIGRTPEAFF.

This clonotype was counted ten times or more. Its ends do not fully match the called genes, so a read error is possible. CDR3 nucleotides: TGTGCTAGCAGCCTGGGACAGGGGAAGACCCAGTACTTC. It encodes CASSLGQGKTQYF. The chain is built from TRBV7-7 and TRBJ2-5; 10 nucleotides line up with TRBD1. Germline CDR1 reads SSHAT; CDR2 reads FNYEAQ (reference sequence). CDR3 length equals 13 residues.

This clonotype has a count of ten or more. J is TRBJ2-3 and V is TRBV24-1; D may be TRBD2 (6 bases). This CDR3 is built from 14 residues. CDR1 is KGHDR, CDR2 SFDVKD, per germline. V lost 10 bases and J lost 2, with 15 bases in between. The CDR3 is CATSGLGFTDTQYF. The CDR3 region has the DNA TGTGCCACTTCGGGACTGGGGTTCACAGATACGCAGTATTTT.

This clonotype has ten or more counts. The rearrangement joins TRBV7-6 to TRBJ2-7, with D unclear. This CDR3 has 15 amino acids. Per the germline V gene, CDR1 is SGHVS and CDR2 is FNYEAQ. The ends were cut back, 5 bases at V and 1 base at J, with 15 bases in the middle. In DNA form, the CDR3 reads TGTGCCAGCAGCAATTATCGGAGCCAATCCTACGAGCAGTACTTC. It codes for CASSNYRSQSYEQYF.

This clonotype was recorded at least ten times. The gene calls are TRBV12-3 or TRBV12-4 and TRBJ2-7, with 7 bases fitting TRBD1. The CDR3 is made up of 13 amino acids. The V segment lost 4 bases and the J segment 5 bases; nucleotides outside the gene matches: 5. In nucleotides, the CDR3 is TGTGCCAGCAGTTGGGGACAGTGGGACGAGCAGTACTTC. This encodes CASSWGQWDEQYF.

This clonotype qualifies as medium-sized. V usage is TRBV4-2 and J usage is TRBJ2-1; 7 nucleotides agree with TRBD1. Germline V gene data show CDR1 as LGHNA and CDR2 as YNFKEQ. The length of the CDR3 is 17 residues. V was clipped by 0 bases and J by 0 bases; unmatched bases: 5. The CDR3 here is CASSQDMGQSSYNEQFF. DNA for the CDR3: TGTGCCAGCAGCCAAGATATGGGACAGAGCTCCTACAATGAGCAGTTCTTC.

This rearrangement joins TRBV10-3 to TRBJ2-1, with a possible D match to TRBD2 (5 bases). The CDR3 is 13 residues long. Germline CDR1 reads ENHRY; CDR2 reads SYGVKD. V lost 6 bases, J lost 6 bases, and 12 bases lay in between. The CDR3 region is CAISPRAVNEQFF. The DNA for the CDR3 is TGTGCCATCAGCCCGAGAGCGGTCAATGAGCAGTTCTTC.

This chain joins TRBV7-9 and TRBJ1-1; D is unclear. The CDR3 is made up of 13 amino acids. Trimming took off 5 bases at V and 3 bases at J, with 10 bases between the two ends. Germline CDR1 is SEHNR and CDR2 is FQNEAQ (reference sequence). The CDR3 nucleotides read TGTGCCAGCAGCCGTACCAAAGACACTGAAGCTTTCTTT. Translating it yields CASSRTKDTEAFF.

The table lists this clonotype with many counts. The chain uses TRBV20-1 and TRBJ2-2; the D gene is possibly TRBD1 (6 bases). Per germline, CDR1 DFQATT and CDR2 SNEGSKA (reference sequence). The CDR3 contains 13 residues. The V gene lost 3 bases and the J gene lost 6 bases, with 11 bases spanning the gap. The CDR3 here is CSARLQGAGELFF. In DNA, the CDR3 is TGCAGTGCTAGGTTACAGGGCGCCGGGGAGCTGTTTTTT.

Ten or more counts support this clonotype. The chain links TRBV5-1 to TRBJ2-3; 7 bases are a match to TRBD2. Germline CDR1 SGHRS, CDR2 YFSETQ. Unmatched junction bases numbered 7, after V lost 0 bases and J lost 6 bases. This CDR3 is 15 amino acids long. CDR3 bases: TGCGCCAGCAGCTTGGCCGGGACTAACCGGGATACGCAGTATTTT. Translated, it gives CASSLAGTNRDTQYF. Supplemented by reference TRBV5-1 and TRBJ2-3, the full variable domain reads KAGVTQTPRYLIKTRGQQVTLSCSPISGHRSVSWYQQTPGQGLQFLFEYFSETQRNKGNFPGRFSGRQFSNSRSEMNVSTLELGDSALYLCASSLAGTNRDTQYFGPGTRLTVL.

This clonotype was recorded many times. The chain employs TRBV6-1 and TRBJ2-7; D possibly matches TRBD1 or TRBD2 (5 bases each). The CDR3 covers 15 residues. V was pared by 6 bases and J by 6 bases, with 21 bases between. Per germline, CDR1 MNHNS and CDR2 SASEGT. CDR3 in DNA: TGTGCCAGCAGGGGGTTGGGGCTCAACGGGGCCGAGCAGTACTTC. Translation gives CASRGLGLNGAEQYF.

There are many counts of this clonotype. The chain employs TRBV29-1 and TRBJ1-1; a possible D gene is TRBD1 (6 bases). Trimming cost V 7 bases and J 3 bases, with 12 bases left between them. This CDR3 is 12 amino acids long. CDR1 and CDR2 from the germline V gene are SQVTM and ANQGSEA. CDR3 residues: CSASQGYTEAFF. DNA of the CDR3: TGCAGCGCTTCACAGGGATACACTGAAGCTTTCTTT.

This clonotype was recorded many times. The V call is TRBV29-1, the J call TRBJ2-1; tentatively, D is TRBD1 (6 bases). CDR1 SQVTM and CDR2 ANQGSEA come from the germline V gene. The CDR3 has 11 amino acids. V was pared by 3 bases and J by 11 bases, with 11 bases between. The CDR3 region is CSVDRDNKQFF. The DNA of the CDR3 is TGCAGCGTTGATAGGGACAACAAGCAGTTCTTC.

In this sample, this clonotype turned up many times. The chain recombines TRBV20-1 with TRBJ2-4; TRBD2 agrees at 9 bases. The CDR3 has 15 residues. Losses at the gene ends were 6 bases for V and 5 bases for J; bases not matched to a gene: 11. CDR1 DFQATT and CDR2 SNEGSKA come from the germline V gene (reference sequence). CDR3 in amino acids: CSARPGGRVENIQYF. DNA for the CDR3: TGCAGTGCCCGGCCGGGCGGGAGGGTCGAAAACATTCAGTACTTC.

V usage is TRBV7-2 and J usage is TRBJ2-1; D is unclear. Per germline, CDR1 SGHTA and CDR2 FQGNSA. V was trimmed by 8 bases and J by 4 bases, leaving 6 bases between them. The CDR3 runs to 11 residues. This chain's CDR3 is CASLQYNEQFF. The CDR3 DNA reads as TGTGCCAGCCTTCAGTACAATGAGCAGTTCTTC.